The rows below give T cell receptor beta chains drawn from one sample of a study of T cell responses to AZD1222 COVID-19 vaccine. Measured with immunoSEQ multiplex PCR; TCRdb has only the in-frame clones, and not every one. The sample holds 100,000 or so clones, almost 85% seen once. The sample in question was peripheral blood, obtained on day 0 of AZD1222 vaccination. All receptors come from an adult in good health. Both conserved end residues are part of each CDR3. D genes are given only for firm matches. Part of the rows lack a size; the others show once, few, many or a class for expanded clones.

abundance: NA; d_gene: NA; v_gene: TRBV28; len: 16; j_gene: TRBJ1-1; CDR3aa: CASSSLGDSWGTEAFF; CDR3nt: TGTGCCAGCAGTTCCCTCGGAGACTCCTGGGGCACTGAAGCTTTCTTT
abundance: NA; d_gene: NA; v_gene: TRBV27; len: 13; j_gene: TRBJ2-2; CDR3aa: CASTPRATGELFF; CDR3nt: TGTGCCAGCACCCCTAGGGCGACCGGGGAGCTGTTTTTT
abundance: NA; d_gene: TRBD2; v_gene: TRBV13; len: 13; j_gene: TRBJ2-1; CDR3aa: CASGKREYNEQFF; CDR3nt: TGTGCCAGCGGTAAGCGGGAGTACAATGAGCAGTTCTTC
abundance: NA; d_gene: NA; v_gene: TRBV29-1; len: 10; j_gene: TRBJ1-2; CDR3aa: CSVDDYGYTF; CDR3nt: TGCAGCGTTGACGACTATGGCTACACCTTC
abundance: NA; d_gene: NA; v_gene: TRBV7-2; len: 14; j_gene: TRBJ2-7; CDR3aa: CASSLGQTLYEQYF; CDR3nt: TGTGCCAGCAGCTTAGGCCAGACCTTATACGAGCAGTACTTC
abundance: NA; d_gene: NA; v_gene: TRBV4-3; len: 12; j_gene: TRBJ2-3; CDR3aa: CASSYLKDTQYF; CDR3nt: TGCGCCAGCAGCTATTTGAAGGATACGCAGTATTTT
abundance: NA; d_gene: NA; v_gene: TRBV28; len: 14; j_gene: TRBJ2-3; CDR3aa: CASSLSVEGHTQYF; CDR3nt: TGTGCCAGCAGTTTATCAGTGGAGGGCCATACGCAGTATTTT
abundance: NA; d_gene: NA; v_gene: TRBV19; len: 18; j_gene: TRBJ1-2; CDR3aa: CASRDRTGAVGLRYGYTF; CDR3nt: TGTGCCAGCCGCGACCGAACAGGTGCCGTGGGGTTAAGGTATGGCTACACCTTC
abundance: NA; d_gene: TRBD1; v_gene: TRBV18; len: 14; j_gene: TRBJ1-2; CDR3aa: CASSLDRAGYGYTF; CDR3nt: TGTGCCAGCTCCCTTGACAGGGCGGGCTATGGCTACACCTTC
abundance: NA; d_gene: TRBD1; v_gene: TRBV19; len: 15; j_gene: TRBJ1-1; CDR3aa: CASSPVRDRDTEAFF; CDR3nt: TGTGCCAGTAGCCCAGTCCGAGACAGGGACACTGAAGCTTTCTTT
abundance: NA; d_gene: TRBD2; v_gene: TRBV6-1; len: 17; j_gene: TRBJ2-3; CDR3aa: CASSEYGDSGRANTQYF; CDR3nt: TGTGCCAGCAGTGAGTATGGTGATAGCGGGAGGGCCAATACGCAGTATTTT
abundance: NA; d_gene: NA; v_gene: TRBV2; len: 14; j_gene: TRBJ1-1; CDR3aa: CASSGTGHNTEAFF; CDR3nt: TGTGCCAGCAGTGGCACAGGACACAACACTGAAGCTTTCTTT
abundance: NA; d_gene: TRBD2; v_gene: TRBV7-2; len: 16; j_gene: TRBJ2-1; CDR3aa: CASSQNLGLAVNEQFF; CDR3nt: TGTGCCAGCAGCCAAAACCTGGGACTAGCGGTAAATGAGCAGTTCTTC
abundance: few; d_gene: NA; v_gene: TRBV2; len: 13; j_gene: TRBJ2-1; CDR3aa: CASKRDHYNEQFF; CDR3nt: TGTGCCAGCAAAAGGGACCATTACAATGAGCAGTTCTTC
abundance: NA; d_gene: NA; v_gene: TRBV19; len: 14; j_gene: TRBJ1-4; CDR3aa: CASSPGWSNEKLFF; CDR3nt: TGTGCCAGTAGCCCCGGGTGGAGTAATGAAAAACTGTTTTTT
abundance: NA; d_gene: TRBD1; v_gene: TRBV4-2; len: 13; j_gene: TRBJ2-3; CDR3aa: CASSQDPGTVQSF; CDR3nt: TGTGCCAGCAGCCAAGATCCCGGGACAGTCCAAAGTTTT
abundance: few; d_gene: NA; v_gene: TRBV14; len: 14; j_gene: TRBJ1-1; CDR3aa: CASSSLRGRTEAFF; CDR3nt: TGTGCCAGCAGCTCGTTGCGGGGGCGAACTGAAGCTTTCTTT
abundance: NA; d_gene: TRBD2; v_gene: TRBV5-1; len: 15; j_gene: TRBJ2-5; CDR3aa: CASSKVAGHQETQYF; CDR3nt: TGCGCCAGCAGCAAAGTAGCGGGGCACCAAGAGACCCAGTACTTC
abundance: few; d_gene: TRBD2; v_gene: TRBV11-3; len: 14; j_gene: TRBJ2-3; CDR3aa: CASGRGGSSDTQYF; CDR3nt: TGTGCCAGCGGTCGGGGCGGGAGCTCAGATACGCAGTATTTT
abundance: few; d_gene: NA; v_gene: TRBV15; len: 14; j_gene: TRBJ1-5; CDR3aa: CATSTRQTGQPQHF; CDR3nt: TGTGCCACCAGCACCAGACAGACGGGTCAGCCCCAGCATTTT
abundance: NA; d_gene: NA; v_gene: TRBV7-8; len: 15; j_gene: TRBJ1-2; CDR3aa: CASSPGWMGNYGYTF; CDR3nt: TGTGCCAGCAGCCCTGGATGGATGGGCAACTATGGCTACACCTTC
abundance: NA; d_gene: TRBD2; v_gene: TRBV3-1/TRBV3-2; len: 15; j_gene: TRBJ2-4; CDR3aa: CASSQASGSGNIQYF; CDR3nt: TGTGCCAGCAGCCAAGCTAGCGGGAGTGGGAACATTCAGTACTTC
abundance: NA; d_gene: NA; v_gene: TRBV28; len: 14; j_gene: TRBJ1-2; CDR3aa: CASSRYLSSNGYTF; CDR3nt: TGTGCCAGCAGTCGCTACCTGAGCTCTAACGGCTACACCTTC
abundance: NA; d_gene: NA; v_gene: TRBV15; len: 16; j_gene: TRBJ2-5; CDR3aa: CATSREKVVALETQYF; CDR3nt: TGTGCCACCAGCAGAGAAAAGGTGGTAGCGCTGGAGACCCAGTACTTC
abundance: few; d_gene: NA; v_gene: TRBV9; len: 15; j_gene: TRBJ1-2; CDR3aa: CASSVDRGDIYGYTF; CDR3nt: TGTGCCAGCAGCGTAGATAGGGGGGACATCTATGGCTACACCTTC
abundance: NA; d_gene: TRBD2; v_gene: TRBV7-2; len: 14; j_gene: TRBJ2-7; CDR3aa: CASSLAAGGNEQYF; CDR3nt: TGTGCCAGCAGCTTAGCCGCGGGAGGCAACGAGCAGTACTTC
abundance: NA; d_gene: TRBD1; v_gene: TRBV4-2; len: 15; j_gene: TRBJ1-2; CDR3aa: CASTGEEQGARGYTF; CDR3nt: TGTGCCAGCACCGGGGAGGAACAGGGGGCCCGTGGCTACACCTTC
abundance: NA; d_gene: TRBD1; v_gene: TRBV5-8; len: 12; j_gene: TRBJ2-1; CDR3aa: CASSSTGVEQFF; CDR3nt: TGTGCCAGCAGCTCGACAGGGGTTGAGCAGTTCTTC
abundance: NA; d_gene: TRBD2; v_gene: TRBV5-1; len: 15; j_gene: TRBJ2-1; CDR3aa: CASSQRTSGYNEQFF; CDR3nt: TGCGCCAGCAGCCAGAGGACTAGCGGATACAATGAGCAGTTCTTC
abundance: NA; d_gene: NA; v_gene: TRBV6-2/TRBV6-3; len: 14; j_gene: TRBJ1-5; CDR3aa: CASSYLVSNQPQHF; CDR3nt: TGTGCCAGCAGTTATCTCGTTTCTAATCAGCCCCAGCATTTT
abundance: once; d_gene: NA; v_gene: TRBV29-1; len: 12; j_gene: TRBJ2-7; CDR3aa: CSVVVSSYEQYF; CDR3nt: TGCAGCGTTGTGGTCAGTTCCTACGAGCAGTACTTC
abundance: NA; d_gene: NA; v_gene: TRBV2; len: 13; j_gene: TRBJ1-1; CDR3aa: CASNEAKNTEAFF; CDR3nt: TGTGCCAGCAATGAGGCCAAGAACACTGAAGCTTTCTTT
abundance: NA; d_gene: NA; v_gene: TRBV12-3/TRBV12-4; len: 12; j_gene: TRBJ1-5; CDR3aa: CASSLVNQPQHF; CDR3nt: TGTGCCAGCAGTTTAGTCAATCAGCCCCAGCATTTT
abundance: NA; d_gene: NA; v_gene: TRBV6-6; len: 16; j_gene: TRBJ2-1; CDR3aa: CATRTGSRPRDNEQFF; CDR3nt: TGTGCCACCCGCACTGGGTCCCGGCCCCGTGACAATGAGCAGTTCTTC
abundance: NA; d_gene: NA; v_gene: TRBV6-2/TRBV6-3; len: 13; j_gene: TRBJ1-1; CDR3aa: CASSYSGSTEAFF; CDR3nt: TGTGCCAGCAGTTACTCGGGCAGCACTGAAGCTTTCTTT
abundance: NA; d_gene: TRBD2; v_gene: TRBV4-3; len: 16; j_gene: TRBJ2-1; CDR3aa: CASSPGLAGGPNEQFF; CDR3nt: TGCGCCAGCAGCCCGGGACTAGCGGGGGGGCCCAATGAGCAGTTCTTC
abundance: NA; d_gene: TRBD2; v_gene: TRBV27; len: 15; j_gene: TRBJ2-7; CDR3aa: CASSPSSGTAYEQYF; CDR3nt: TGTGCCAGCAGTCCCTCTAGCGGGACCGCCTACGAGCAGTACTTC
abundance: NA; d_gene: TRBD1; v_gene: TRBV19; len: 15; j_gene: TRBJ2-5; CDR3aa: CASSSRQGVKETQYF; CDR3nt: TGTGCCAGTAGTTCCAGACAGGGGGTCAAAGAGACCCAGTACTTC
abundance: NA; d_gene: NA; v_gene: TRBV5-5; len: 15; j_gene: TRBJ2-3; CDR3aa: CASSLGTYSTDTQYF; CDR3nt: TGTGCCAGCAGCTTGGGGACCTACAGCACAGATACGCAGTATTTT
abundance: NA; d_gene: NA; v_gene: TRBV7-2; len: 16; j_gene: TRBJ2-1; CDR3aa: CASSPRGGQGKNEQFF; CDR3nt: TGTGCCAGCAGCCCGCGTGGAGGGCAGGGTAAGAATGAGCAGTTCTTC
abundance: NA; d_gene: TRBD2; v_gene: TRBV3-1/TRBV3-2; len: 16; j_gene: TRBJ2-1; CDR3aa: CASSQVTSGEYNEQFF; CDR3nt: TGTGCCAGCAGCCAGGTGACTAGCGGGGAATACAATGAGCAGTTCTTC
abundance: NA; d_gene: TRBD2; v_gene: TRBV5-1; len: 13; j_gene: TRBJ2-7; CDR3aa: CASTPSGSGEQYF; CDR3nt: TGCGCCAGCACCCCTAGCGGGTCTGGCGAGCAGTACTTC
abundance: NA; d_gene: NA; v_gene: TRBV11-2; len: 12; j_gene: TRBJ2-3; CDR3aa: CASSLGGATQYF; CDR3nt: TGTGCCAGCAGCTTAGGGGGAGCTACGCAGTATTTT
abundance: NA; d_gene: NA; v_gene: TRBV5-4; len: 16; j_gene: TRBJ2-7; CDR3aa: CASSFGLTGGGYEQYF; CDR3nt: TGTGCCAGCAGCTTCGGGCTCACAGGGGGGGGCTACGAGCAGTACTTC
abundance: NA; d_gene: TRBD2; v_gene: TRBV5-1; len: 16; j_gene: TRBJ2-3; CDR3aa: CASSLQPSGPTDTQYF; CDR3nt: TGCGCCAGCAGCTTGCAACCTAGCGGTCCCACAGATACGCAGTATTTT
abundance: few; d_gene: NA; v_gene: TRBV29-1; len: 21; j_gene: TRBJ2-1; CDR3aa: CSVAPLAGRLGILGSYNEQFF; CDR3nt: TGCAGCGTTGCCCCTTTGGCGGGACGGTTGGGGATTCTTGGCTCCTACAATGAGCAGTTCTTC